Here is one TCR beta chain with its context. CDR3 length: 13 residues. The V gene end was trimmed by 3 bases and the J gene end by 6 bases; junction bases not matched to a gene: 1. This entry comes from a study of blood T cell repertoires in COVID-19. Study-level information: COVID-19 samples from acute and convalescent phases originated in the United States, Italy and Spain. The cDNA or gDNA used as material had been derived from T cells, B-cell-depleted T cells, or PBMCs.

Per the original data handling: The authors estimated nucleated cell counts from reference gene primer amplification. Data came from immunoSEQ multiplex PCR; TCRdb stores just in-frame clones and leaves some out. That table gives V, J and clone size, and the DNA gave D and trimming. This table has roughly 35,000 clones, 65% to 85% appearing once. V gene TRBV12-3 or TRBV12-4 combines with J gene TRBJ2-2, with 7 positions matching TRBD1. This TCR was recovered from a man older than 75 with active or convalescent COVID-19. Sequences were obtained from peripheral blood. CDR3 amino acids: CASSFDRAGELFF. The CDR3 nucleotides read TGTGCCAGCAGTTTCGACAGGGCCGGGGAGCTGTTTTTT.